Detailed here is one T cell receptor beta chain. The antigen remains undetermined. The donors were all Caucasian adults (living in Nashville, Tennessee). Assay execution proceeded at the deep level. This table comes from immunoSEQ multiplex PCR, and its TCRdb copy is limited to in-frame clones, with some not included. This sample has more than 2,000,000 clones, with around nine tenths found just once. The data are from a study of shared clonotypes between healthy human individuals. Study summary: Sampling drew on donors who were a couple of women and a few men aged 18 to 49. Whole-study findings and limits: At large depth, rarefaction still showed sorted-subset sequencing to be incomplete.

The CDR3 covers 13 residues. V lost 3 bases and J lost 0, with 4 bases in between. CDR1 is MGHRA, CDR2 YSYEKL, per germline. Sequences were obtained from naive CD4+ T cells sorted from blood. Documented subset: CD45RA+ positively selected. The chain uses TRBV4-1 and TRBJ2-3; D is ambiguous. The receptor's source is a young man in good health. The CDR3 is CASSQPSTDTQYF. The DNA for the CDR3 is TGCGCCAGCAGCCAGCCAAGCACAGATACGCAGTATTTT.